Following are 19 T cell receptor beta chains from one sample sequenced in a study of blood T cell repertoires in COVID-19. Data came from immunoSEQ multiplex PCR; TCRdb stores just in-frame clones and leaves some out. The table has some 200,000 clones, 88% seen once. The sequenced sample was PBMCs or T cells enriched from blood (not recorded which). The receptors were sampled from a woman in her twenties or thirties who had recovered from COVID-19.

The chain employs TRBV19 and TRBJ2-2; weak D call: TRBD1 (5 bases). V shed 0 bases and J shed 7 bases, with 12 bases lying between them. Germline V lookup: CDR1 LNHDA, CDR2 SQIVND (reference sequence). The CDR3 covers 15 residues. CDR3 loop: CASSIDRVVHGELFF. In DNA form, the CDR3 reads TGTGCCAGTAGTATAGACAGGGTAGTTCACGGGGAGCTGTTTTTT.

The V gene is TRBV6-5, the J gene TRBJ1-2; no clear D. Trimming cost V 7 bases and J 4 bases, with 16 bases left between them. CDR1 and CDR2 from the germline V gene are MNHEY and SVGAGI. This CDR3 has 14 residues. This CDR3 is CASTNRGTTYGYTF. The CDR3 DNA reads TGTGCCAGCACCAATAGAGGAACTACCTATGGCTACACCTTC.

The chain links TRBV6-5 to TRBJ2-1, with D possibly matching TRBD1 (5 bases). Germline CDR1 reads MNHEY; CDR2 reads SVGAGI. V lost 4 bases, J lost 6 bases, and 10 bases lay in between. The CDR3 has 13 residues. The CDR3 nucleotides are TGTGCCAGCAGTTCAGGGATTGTCAATGAGCAGTTCTTC. Translated: CASSSGIVNEQFF.

The rearrangement links TRBV7-2 to TRBJ2-1, with D possibly TRBD2 on 6 matching bases. CDR3 length: 15 amino acids. V dropped 1 base and J dropped 2 bases, with 9 bases sitting between them. Germline CDR1 is SGHTA and CDR2 is FQGNSA. The DNA of the CDR3 is TGTGCCAGCAGCTTAGGGGCGGGGACCTACAATGAGCAGTTCTTC. Translating gives CASSLGAGTYNEQFF.

The chain employs TRBV12-2 and TRBJ1-3; TRBD1 is the table's D call, not checked against the DNA. TRBV12-2 is classified as a pseudogene. The CDR3 is made up of 15 amino acids. CDR3 in amino acids: CASRHRETHGNTIYF. Here the CDR3 DNA reads TGTGCAAGTCGCCACAGGGAAACCCATGGAAACACCATATATTTT.

Comments on this clone: The junction departs from germline at one end; a sequencing error may be responsible. The chain is built from TRBV7-7 and TRBJ2-5; no definite D call. This CDR3 is built from 15 residues. Germline V gene data show CDR1 as SSHAT and CDR2 as FNYEAQ (reference sequence). CDR3 residues: CASSLGLQNQETQYF. The CDR3 coding sequence is TGTGCTAGCAGCTTAGGTTTACAGAACCAAGAGACCCAGTACTTC.

The genes are TRBV11-2 and TRBJ1-3; no firm D call. The germline gives CDR1 SGHAT, CDR2 FQNNGV. V was cut by 0 bases and J by 1 base, with 10 bases left in between. The length of the CDR3 is 16 residues. CDR3 coding DNA: TGTGCCAGCAGCTTAGAAGGTCCGGGATCTGGAAACACCATATATTTT. This translates into CASSLEGPGSGNTIYF.

CDR3 DNA sequence: TGTGCCAGCAGGCGGGACAGCGCCCGCGAGCAGTACTTC. This codes for CASRRDSAREQYF. The chain uses TRBV2 and TRBJ2-7, with D tentatively TRBD1 (7 bases). Germline CDR1 SNHLY, CDR2 FYNNEI. The CDR3 spans 13 residues. Trimming stripped 6 bases from V and 6 bases from J, with 15 bases between.

The chain joins TRBV2 to TRBJ2-2; 8 bases match TRBD2. The length of the CDR3 is 16 residues. Germline V CDR1 and CDR2: SNHLY, FYNNEI. With V trimmed by 0 bases and J by 4 bases, 4 bases remained unmatched. CDR3 nucleotide sequence: TGTGCCAGCAGTGAAGCGGCGGGGGGACGCACCGGGGAGCTGTTTTTT. Translation: CASSEAAGGRTGELFF.

This rearrangement joins TRBV2 to TRBJ1-5, with 7 bases aligning to TRBD1. Looked up from germline, CDR1 is SNHLY and CDR2 is FYNNEI. V was pared by 0 bases and J by 3 bases, with 2 bases of the junction left unmatched. This CDR3 is built from 15 residues. The CDR3 loop is CASSEAGGPNQPQHF. CDR3 sequence (DNA): TGTGCCAGCAGTGAAGCAGGGGGCCCCAATCAGCCCCAGCATTTT.

Only one count was recorded for this clone. This rearrangement joins TRBV7-3 to TRBJ2-5; perhaps TRBD2 as D (6 bases). The germline gives CDR1 SGHTA, CDR2 FQGTGA. The CDR3 extends over 15 amino acids. The ends were cut back, 5 bases at V and 0 bases at J, with 13 bases in the middle. CDR3 sequence reads: CASSLLGGNQETQYF. CDR3 nucleotides: TGTGCCAGCAGCCTACTTGGGGGGAACCAAGAGACCCAGTACTTC.

The chain combines TRBV3-1 (or the pseudogene TRBV3-2) with TRBJ1-1, with D possibly TRBD1 on 5 matching bases. V dropped 1 base and J dropped 4 bases, with 16 bases sitting between them. This CDR3 is 16 amino acids long. Germline CDR1 LGHDT, CDR2 YNNKEL (reference sequence). Here the CDR3 DNA reads TGTGCCAGCAGCCAAGCCGTCGATAGGGGTACCACTGAAGCTTTCTTT. As protein: CASSQAVDRGTTEAFF.

This clone occurred a few times. The CDR3 here is CASSVGQSSGNTIYF. CDR3 sequence (DNA): TGTGCCAGCAGCGTAGGACAGAGCTCTGGAAACACCATATATTTT. The genes are TRBV9 and TRBJ1-3, with D perhaps matching TRBD1 (5 bases). Per germline, CDR1 SGDLS and CDR2 YYNGEE. The CDR3 runs to 15 residues. Trimming pared 0 bases from V and 0 bases from J, leaving 7 bases between.

This chain joins TRBV7-9 and TRBJ1-5; 7 bases fit TRBD1. The V segment lost 3 bases and the J segment 3 bases; nucleotides outside the gene matches: 2. CDR1 and CDR2 (germline): SEHNR, FQNEAQ (reference sequence). The CDR3 has 14 amino acids. The CDR3 bases are TGTGCCAGCAGCTTCGGACAGGACAATCAGCCCCAGCATTTT. Translated, it gives CASSFGQDNQPQHF.

The rearrangement joins TRBV27 to TRBJ2-3; TRBD1 is a possible D gene (7 bases). CDR1 MNHEY and CDR2 SMNVEV come from the germline V gene (reference sequence). This CDR3 is 16 amino acids long. V was shortened by 5 bases and J by 6 bases, with 21 bases between the two germline ends. The CDR3 coding sequence is TGTGCCAGCAGTCCAGGGCGCTCCTCAGGGGGGGATACGCAGTATTTT. This encodes CASSPGRSSGGDTQYF.

The V gene is TRBV28, the J gene TRBJ2-7; a weak D match, TRBD1 (5 bases). V was pared by 5 bases and J by 2 bases, with 19 bases between. This CDR3 spans 16 amino acids. Germline V gene data show CDR1 as MDHEN and CDR2 as SYDVKM. As DNA, the CDR3 is TGTGCCAGCAGTACCCAATTGGAGACAGAGACCTACGAGCAGTACTTC. It is translated as CASSTQLETETYEQYF.

The V call is TRBV7-2, the J call TRBJ2-7, with D possibly TRBD2 on 7 matching bases. V gave up 2 bases and J gave up 2 bases, with 10 bases separating them. Germline V gene data show CDR1 as SGHTA and CDR2 as FQGNSA. The CDR3 runs to 14 residues. The CDR3 region is CASSLREGAYEQYF. The CDR3 bases are TGTGCCAGCAGCTTAAGGGAGGGGGCCTACGAGCAGTACTTC.

The J gene is TRBJ1-2, the V gene TRBV5-4; 8 bases are a match to TRBD1. Trimming at V came to 0 bases and at J to 5 bases, leaving 3 bases not matched to a gene. The germline CDR1 and CDR2 sequences are SGHNT and YYREEE (reference sequence). CDR3 length: 14 amino acids. The CDR3 DNA is TGTGCCAGCAGCTTGGGGACAGGGCTTTATGGCTACACCTTC. It translates to CASSLGTGLYGYTF.

This clone was seen more than once but under ten times. The chain is built from TRBV6-5 and TRBJ1-2; 10 nucleotides align to TRBD1. CDR1 and CDR2 (germline): MNHEY, SVGAGI. The CDR3 totals 14 residues. Trimming cost V 8 bases and J 1 base; bases outside gene matches: 4. The CDR3 coding sequence is TGTGCCAGCGTAAGGACAGGGGGTAACTATGGCTACACCTTC. It is translated as CASVRTGGNYGYTF.